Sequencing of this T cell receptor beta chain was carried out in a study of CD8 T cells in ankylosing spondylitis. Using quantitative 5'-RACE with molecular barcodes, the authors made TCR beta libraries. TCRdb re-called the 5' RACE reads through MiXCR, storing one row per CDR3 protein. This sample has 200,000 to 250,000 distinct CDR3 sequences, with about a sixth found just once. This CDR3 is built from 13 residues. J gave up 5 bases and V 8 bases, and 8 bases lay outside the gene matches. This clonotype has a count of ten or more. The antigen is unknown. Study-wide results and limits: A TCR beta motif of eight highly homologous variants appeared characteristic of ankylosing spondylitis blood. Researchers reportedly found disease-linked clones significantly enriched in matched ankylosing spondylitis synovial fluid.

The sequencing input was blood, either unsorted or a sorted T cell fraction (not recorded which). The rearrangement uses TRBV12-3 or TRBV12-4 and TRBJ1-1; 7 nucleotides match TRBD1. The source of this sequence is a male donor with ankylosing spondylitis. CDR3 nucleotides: TGTGCCAGCTCAGCCTCGACAGGGACTGAAGCTTTCTTT. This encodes CASSASTGTEAFF.